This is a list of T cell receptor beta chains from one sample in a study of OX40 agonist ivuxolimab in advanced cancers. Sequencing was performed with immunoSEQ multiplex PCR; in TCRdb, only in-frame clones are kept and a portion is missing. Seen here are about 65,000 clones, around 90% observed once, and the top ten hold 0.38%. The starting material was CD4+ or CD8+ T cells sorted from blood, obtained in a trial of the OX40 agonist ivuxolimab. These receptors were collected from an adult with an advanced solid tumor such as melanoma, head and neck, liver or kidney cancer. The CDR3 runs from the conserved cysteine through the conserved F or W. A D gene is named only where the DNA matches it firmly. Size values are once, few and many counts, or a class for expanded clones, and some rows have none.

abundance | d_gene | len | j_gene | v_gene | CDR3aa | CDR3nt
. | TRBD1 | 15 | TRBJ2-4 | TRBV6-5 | CASSYGQTGGNIQYF | TGTGCCAGCAGTTACGGACAAACAGGGGGGAACATTCAGTACTTC
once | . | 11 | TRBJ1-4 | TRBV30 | CAWSFNEKLFF | TGTGCCTGGAGTTTCAATGAAAAACTGTTTTTT
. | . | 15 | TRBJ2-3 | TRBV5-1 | CASRDVPTSTDTQYF | TGCGCCAGCCGGGACGTTCCTACTAGCACAGATACGCAGTATTTT
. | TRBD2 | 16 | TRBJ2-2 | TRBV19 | CASSIGASGGTGELFF | TGTGCCAGTAGTATAGGGGCTAGCGGGGGCACCGGGGAGCTGTTTTTT
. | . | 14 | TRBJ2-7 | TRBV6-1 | CASSPDVGSYEQYF | TGTGCCAGCAGTCCGGACGTCGGCTCCTACGAGCAGTACTTC
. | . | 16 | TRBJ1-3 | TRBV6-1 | CASSGGGTRSGNTIYF | TGTGCCAGCAGTGGGGGGGGAACCCGCTCTGGAAACACCATATATTTT
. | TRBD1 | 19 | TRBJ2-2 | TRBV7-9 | CASSSRGQGAFGNTGELFF | TGTGCCAGCAGCTCCCGCGGACAGGGGGCTTTTGGGAACACCGGGGAGCTGTTTTTT
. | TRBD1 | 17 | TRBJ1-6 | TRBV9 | CASSVGQGAHLNSPLHF | TGTGCCAGCAGCGTAGGACAGGGGGCGCACCTAAATTCACCCCTCCACTTT
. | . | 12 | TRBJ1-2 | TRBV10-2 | CASRDGYYGYTF | TGCGCCAGCAGGGACGGCTACTATGGCTACACCTTC
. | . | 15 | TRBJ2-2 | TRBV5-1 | CASSLEARVTGELFF | TGCGCCAGCAGCTTGGAGGCAAGGGTAACCGGGGAGCTGTTTTTT
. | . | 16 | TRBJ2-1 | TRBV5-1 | CASSLAGGLGFNEQFF | TGCGCCAGCAGCTTGGCCGGGGGTTTAGGGTTCAATGAGCAGTTCTTC
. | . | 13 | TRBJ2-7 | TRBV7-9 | CASSLARALEQYF | TGTGCCAGCAGCTTAGCGAGAGCTTTGGAGCAGTACTTC
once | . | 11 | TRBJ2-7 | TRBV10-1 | CASSAYYEQYF | TGCGCCAGCTCCGCTTACTACGAGCAGTACTTC
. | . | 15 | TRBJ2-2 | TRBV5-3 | CASSLGRTNTGELFF | TGTGCCAGCAGCTTGGGAAGGACTAACACCGGGGAGCTGTTTTTT
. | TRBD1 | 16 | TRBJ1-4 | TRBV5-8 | CASSLPGQGLGEKLFF | TGTGCCAGCAGCTTACCGGGACAGGGGCTCGGGGAAAAACTGTTTTTT
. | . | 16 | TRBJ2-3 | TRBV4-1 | CASSQGPLKSTDTQYF | TGCGCCAGCAGCCAAGGACCTCTCAAAAGCACAGATACGCAGTATTTT
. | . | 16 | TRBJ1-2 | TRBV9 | CASSESGPRGYRGYTF | TGTGCCAGCAGCGAAAGCGGACCCCGGGGGTATCGTGGCTACACCTTC
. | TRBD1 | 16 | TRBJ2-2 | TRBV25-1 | CASSADRGWYTGELFF | TGTGCCAGCAGTGCGGACAGGGGGTGGTACACCGGGGAGCTGTTTTTT
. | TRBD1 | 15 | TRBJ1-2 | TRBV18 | CASSPSSRGFYGYTF | TGTGCCAGCTCACCAAGCAGCAGGGGGTTCTATGGCTACACCTTC
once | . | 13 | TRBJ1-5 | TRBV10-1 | CASSDGVGQPQHF | TGCGCCAGCAGTGATGGGGTCGGTCAGCCCCAGCATTTT
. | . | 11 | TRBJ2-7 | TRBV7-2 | CASSLEYEQYF | TGTGCCAGCAGCTTAGAGTACGAGCAGTACTTC
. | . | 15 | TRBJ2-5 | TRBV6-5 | CASSYSKPLTVAQYF | TGTGCCAGCAGTTACTCGAAGCCCCTTACGGTGGCCCAGTACTTC
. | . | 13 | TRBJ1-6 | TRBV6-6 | CASSRIVGSPLHF | TGTGCCAGCAGTCGAATAGTTGGATCACCCCTCCACTTT
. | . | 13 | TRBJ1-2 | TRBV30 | CAWNKDRNYGYTF | TGTGCCTGGAATAAGGACAGAAACTATGGCTACACCTTC
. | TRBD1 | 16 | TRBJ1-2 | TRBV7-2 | CASSLGGTGQSYGYTF | TGTGCCAGCAGCTTAGGAGGGACAGGGCAGAGCTATGGCTACACCTTC
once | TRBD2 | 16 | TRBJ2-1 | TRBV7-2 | CASSTRTSGAYNEQFF | TGTGCCAGCAGCACCCGGACTAGCGGGGCCTACAATGAGCAGTTCTTC
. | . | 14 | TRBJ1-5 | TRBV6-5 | CASSYGGRDQPQHF | TGTGCCAGCAGTTACGGAGGCCGTGATCAGCCCCAGCATTTT
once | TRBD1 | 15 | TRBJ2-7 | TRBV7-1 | CASSLGGQGAKEQYF | TGTGCCAGCAGCTTAGGAGGACAGGGGGCTAAAGAGCAGTACTTC
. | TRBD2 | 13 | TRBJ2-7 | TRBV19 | CASSASGGYEQYF | TGTGCCAGTAGTGCTAGCGGGGGCTACGAGCAGTACTTC
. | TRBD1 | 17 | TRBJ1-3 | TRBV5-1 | CASSPGDSARSGNTIYF | TGCGCCAGCAGCCCTGGGGACAGCGCCCGCTCTGGAAACACCATATATTTT
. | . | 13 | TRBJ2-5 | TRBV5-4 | CASSPGQSETQYF | TGTGCCAGCAGCCCCGGACAGTCGGAGACCCAGTACTTC
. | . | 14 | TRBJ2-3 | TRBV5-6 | CASSLVQRTDTQYF | TGTGCCAGCAGCTTGGTCCAGCGCACAGATACGCAGTATTTT
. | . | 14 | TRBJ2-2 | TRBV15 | CATSRLGGLRELFF | TGTGCCACCAGCCGCCTGGGAGGTCTGCGGGAGCTGTTTTTT
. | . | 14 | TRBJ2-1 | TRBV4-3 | CASSQDGGLGEQFF | TGCGCCAGCAGCCAAGATGGCGGGTTGGGGGAGCAGTTCTTC
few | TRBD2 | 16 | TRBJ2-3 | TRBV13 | CASSNLSGGTTDTQYF | TGTGCCAGCAGCAATCTTAGCGGGGGAACCACAGATACGCAGTATTTT
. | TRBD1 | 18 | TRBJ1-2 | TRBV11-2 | CASSSISGTGAGGYGYTF | TGTGCCAGCAGCTCAATATCCGGGACAGGGGCCGGTGGGTATGGCTACACCTTC
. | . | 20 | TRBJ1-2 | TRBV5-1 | CASSQSPPSEATDIYYGYTF | TGCGCCAGCAGCCAAAGTCCCCCGTCCGAAGCGACAGATATCTACTATGGCTACACCTTC
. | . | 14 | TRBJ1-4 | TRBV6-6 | CASSYSNRDEKLFF | TGTGCCAGCAGTTACTCGAACAGGGATGAAAAACTGTTTTTT
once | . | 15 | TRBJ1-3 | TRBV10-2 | CASSEDSHSGNTIYF | TGCGCCAGCAGTGAGGACAGCCACTCTGGAAACACCATATATTTT
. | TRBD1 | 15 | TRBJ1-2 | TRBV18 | CASSPIETGGLGYTF | TGTGCCAGCTCACCAATCGAGACAGGGGGGCTTGGCTACACCTTC
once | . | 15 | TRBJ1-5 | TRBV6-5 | CASSTGLLSNQPQHF | TGTGCCAGCAGTACAGGACTCCTTAGCAATCAGCCCCAGCATTTT
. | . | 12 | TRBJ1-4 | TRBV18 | CASSPLNEKLFF | TGTGCCAGCTCACCACTCAATGAAAAACTGTTTTTT
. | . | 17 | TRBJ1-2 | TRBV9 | CASSVALGVISNYGYTF | TGTGCCAGCAGCGTGGCATTAGGGGTAATTTCTAACTATGGCTACACCTTC